Listed below are T cell receptor beta chains from one sample, sequenced in a study of T cell responses to AZD1222 COVID-19 vaccine. Sequenced by immunoSEQ multiplex PCR; TCRdb stores in-frame clones only, minus some. This table holds about 120,000 clones, around 85% found once. Sequencing was performed on peripheral blood, taken on day 0 of AZD1222 vaccination. The source is an adult in good health. Each CDR3 is given with its conserved first and last residue. The order of the fields is V gene, D gene, clone size, J gene, CDR3 protein, CDR3 DNA. D genes are given only for firm matches. The size of a clone is reported for some rows only, either as once, few or many, or as a class for expanded clones.

TRBV6-4,.,few,TRBJ2-3,CASSASGTDTQYF,TGTGCCAGCAGTGCTAGCGGCACAGATACGCAGTATTTT
TRBV6-5,.,.,TRBJ2-1,CASTAQSNEQFF,TGTGCCAGCACCGCTCAGAGTAATGAGCAGTTCTTC
TRBV12-1,.,.,TRBJ2-1,CASSFGGASWYNEQFF,TGTGCCAGCAGCTTTGGGGGGGCTAGCTGGTACAATGAGCAGTTCTTC
TRBV5-1,.,.,TRBJ1-1,CASSLARGKTEAFF,TGCGCCAGCAGCTTGGCGCGGGGAAAGACTGAAGCTTTCTTT
TRBV3-1/TRBV3-2,.,.,TRBJ1-1,CASRPTGTPGRAFF,TGTGCCAGCAGACCAACAGGGACCCCAGGGCGAGCTTTCTTT
TRBV28,.,.,TRBJ2-1,CASKLAGVVDNEQFF,TGTGCCAGCAAGCTAGCAGGAGTGGTTGACAATGAGCAGTTCTTC
TRBV28,.,.,TRBJ1-2,CASLQSGGPTSVGYTF,TGTGCCAGCCTACAGTCGGGGGGCCCCACCTCTGTTGGCTACACCTTC
TRBV6-5,.,once,TRBJ2-3,CASSRGGGSTDTQYF,TGTGCCAGCAGCCGCGGCGGGGGCTCAACAGATACGCAGTATTTT
TRBV12-3/TRBV12-4,.,.,TRBJ2-1,CASKAGYNEQFF,TGTGCCAGCAAGGCGGGGTACAATGAGCAGTTCTTC
TRBV28,TRBD1,.,TRBJ2-5,CASSPTGIYQETQYF,TGTGCCAGCAGTCCGACAGGGATTTACCAAGAGACCCAGTACTTC
TRBV27,.,.,TRBJ1-2,CASSGSVQGYGYTF,TGTGCCAGCAGTGGGTCGGTACAGGGCTATGGCTACACCTTC
TRBV5-4,TRBD2,few,TRBJ2-2,CASSNRTSGTGELFF,TGTGCCAGCAGCAACCGGACTAGCGGCACCGGGGAGCTGTTTTTT
TRBV27,.,.,TRBJ1-2,CASSPDGGPGGYTF,TGTGCCAGCAGCCCCGATGGGGGTCCTGGTGGCTACACCTTC
TRBV19,.,once,TRBJ1-1,CASSIGSGRNTEAFF,TGTGCCAGTAGTATAGGTAGCGGAAGGAACACTGAAGCTTTCTTT
TRBV10-2,TRBD1,few,TRBJ1-5,CASAGTVNQPQHF,TGCGCCAGCGCAGGGACAGTCAATCAGCCCCAGCATTTT
TRBV29-1,TRBD1,.,TRBJ1-2,CSVEGQGYVGYTF,TGCAGCGTTGAGGGACAGGGATATGTTGGCTACACCTTC
TRBV6-2/TRBV6-3,.,.,TRBJ1-2,CASSYNSGRGAPDYGYTF,TGTGCCAGCAGTTACAATTCGGGGCGGGGGGCGCCTGACTATGGCTACACCTTC
TRBV16,.,.,TRBJ2-1,CASSHGGPYNEQFF,TGTGCCAGCAGCCACGGGGGCCCTTACAATGAGCAGTTCTTC
TRBV3-1/TRBV3-2,.,.,TRBJ2-3,CASSQGAGSTDTQYF,TGTGCCAGCAGCCAAGGGGCCGGCTCCACAGATACGCAGTATTTT
TRBV29-1,TRBD1,.,TRBJ2-2,CSAAPGQGTGELFF,TGCAGCGCTGCCCCGGGACAGGGAACCGGGGAGCTGTTTTTT
TRBV6-5,TRBD2,.,TRBJ2-3,CASIPGLANTDTQYF,TGTGCCAGCATTCCAGGACTAGCGAACACAGATACGCAGTATTTT
TRBV19,TRBD2,.,TRBJ2-1,CASSTSGLHYYNEQFF,TGTGCCAGTAGTACTTCGGGACTACATTACTACAATGAGCAGTTCTTC
TRBV9,TRBD1,.,TRBJ1-2,CASSPQGQPMYGYTF,TGTGCCAGCAGCCCCCAGGGACAGCCGATGTATGGCTACACCTTC
TRBV7-6,.,once,TRBJ2-1,CASSLAGWPYNEQFF,TGTGCCAGCAGCTTAGCGGGGTGGCCCTACAATGAGCAGTTCTTC
TRBV3-1/TRBV3-2,TRBD1,.,TRBJ1-3,CASSQGQGALSGNTIYF,TGTGCCAGCAGCCAAGGGCAGGGGGCCCTCTCTGGAAACACCATATATTTT
TRBV6-2/TRBV6-3,TRBD2,.,TRBJ2-3,CASSPRLAGLTDTQYF,TGTGCCAGCAGCCCTCGACTAGCGGGACTCACAGATACGCAGTATTTT
TRBV29-1,.,.,TRBJ1-3,CSGGEAKGNTIYF,TGCAGCGGAGGGGAGGCGAAAGGAAACACCATATATTTT
TRBV28,.,once,TRBJ1-4,CASSLGGMLTNEKLFF,TGTGCCAGCAGTCTAGGGGGGATGTTAACTAATGAAAAACTGTTTTTT
TRBV27,TRBD1,.,TRBJ1-5,CASSSGGFVRNQPQHF,TGTGCCAGCAGTTCAGGGGGGTTCGTGCGCAATCAGCCCCAGCATTTT
TRBV5-1,TRBD2,.,TRBJ2-1,CASNAGTSYSNEQFF,TGCGCCAGCAACGCCGGGACTAGCTACAGCAATGAGCAGTTCTTC
TRBV19,.,.,TRBJ1-5,CASSIEAGNQPQHF,TGTGCCAGTAGTATAGAAGCGGGAAATCAGCCCCAGCATTTT
TRBV6-5,.,few,TRBJ1-5,CASRGDSNQPQHF,TGTGCCAGCAGGGGTGATAGCAATCAGCCCCAGCATTTT
TRBV5-6,.,.,TRBJ2-3,CASSTYSTDTQYF,TGTGCCAGCAGCACCTACAGCACAGATACGCAGTATTTT
TRBV21-1,.,.,TRBJ2-5,CASIKAERETQYF,TGTGCCAGCATCAAAGCTGAACGAGAGACCCAGTACTTC
TRBV6-5,TRBD1,.,TRBJ2-2,CASRTGSTGELFF,TGTGCCAGCAGGACAGGGAGCACCGGGGAGCTGTTTTTT
TRBV3-1/TRBV3-2,.,.,TRBJ2-3,CASSPWGGGTDTQYF,TGTGCCAGCAGCCCCTGGGGCGGGGGCACAGATACGCAGTATTTT
TRBV6-4,TRBD2,.,TRBJ2-3,CASSETAGGSTDTQYF,TGTGCCAGCAGTGAGACAGCGGGAGGTTCCACAGATACGCAGTATTTT
TRBV7-9,.,few,TRBJ2-1,CASSRDDEQFF,TGTGCCAGCAGCAGGGATGACGAGCAGTTCTTC
TRBV5-4,.,.,TRBJ2-7,CASSLFQRTGAYEQYF,TGTGCCAGCAGCTTGTTTCAGCGGACTGGGGCCTACGAGCAGTACTTC
TRBV6-5,TRBD1,.,TRBJ2-4,CASRVPGTEKNIQYF,TGTGCCAGCAGGGTCCCCGGGACAGAGAAAAACATTCAGTACTTC
TRBV6-6,TRBD2,.,TRBJ2-1,CASSRLAGGPLYNEQFF,TGTGCCAGCAGTCGGCTAGCGGGAGGGCCATTATACAATGAGCAGTTCTTC
TRBV13,.,few,TRBJ2-7,CASSTPGHEQYF,TGTGCCAGCAGCACCCCAGGCCACGAGCAGTACTTC
TRBV24-1,.,.,TRBJ1-1,CATSDRRGTEAFF,TGTGCCACCAGTGATCGCAGGGGCACTGAAGCTTTCTTT
TRBV9,.,few,TRBJ1-5,CASSVGVNQPQHF,TGTGCCAGCAGCGTGGGGGTTAATCAGCCCCAGCATTTT
TRBV15,.,.,TRBJ2-2,CATSRDTHPGGTGELFF,TGTGCCACCAGCAGAGATACACACCCCGGGGGCACCGGGGAGCTGTTTTTT
TRBV27,TRBD1,.,TRBJ2-2,CASSPRDRKAGELFF,TGTGCCAGCAGTCCCCGGGACAGAAAGGCCGGGGAGCTGTTTTTT
TRBV27,TRBD1,.,TRBJ2-7,CASSLNGQGTYEQYF,TGTGCCAGCAGTTTAAACGGACAGGGGACCTACGAGCAGTACTTC
TRBV28,.,.,TRBJ1-1,CASRLGQNTEAFF,TGTGCCAGCAGGCTGGGACAGAACACTGAAGCTTTCTTT
TRBV28,.,.,TRBJ2-7,CASSPGGTYEQYF,TGTGCCAGCAGCCCAGGGGGGACCTACGAGCAGTACTTC
TRBV6-5,.,.,TRBJ2-7,CASAGVTYEQYF,TGTGCCAGCGCAGGGGTCACCTACGAGCAGTACTTC
TRBV28,TRBD1,.,TRBJ2-7,CASSADRGSYEQYF,TGTGCCAGCAGTGCGGACAGGGGATCCTACGAGCAGTACTTC
TRBV28,.,.,TRBJ2-7,CASSRYEQYF,TGTGCCAGCAGTCGATACGAGCAGTACTTC
TRBV10-3,TRBD1,.,TRBJ2-7,CAIMGTASYEQYF,TGTGCCATCATGGGGACAGCCTCCTACGAGCAGTACTTC
TRBV12-3/TRBV12-4,.,.,TRBJ2-1,CASTSGQGNEQFF,TGTGCCAGCACCTCTGGCCAGGGCAATGAGCAGTTCTTC
TRBV2,.,.,TRBJ1-3,CASRERSAGVSGNTIYF,TGTGCCAGCAGGGAAAGGTCCGCGGGGGTCTCTGGAAACACCATATATTTT